This passage covers 7 T cell receptor beta chains from one sample sequenced in a study of CD8 T cells in ankylosing spondylitis. No antigens are known for them. In TCRdb, the 5' RACE reads were re-called with MiXCR into one record per CDR3 protein. The table records some 800,000 distinct CDR3 sequences, 10% to 15% of them present only once. Findings of the study overall: A TCR beta motif made of about eight highly homologous variants seemed typical of ankylosing spondylitis blood.

The specimen was blood, either unsorted or a sorted T cell fraction (not recorded which). The receptor set was obtained from a male donor with ankylosing spondylitis.

The rearrangement joins TRBV19 to TRBJ2-1; D is possibly TRBD1 (5 bases). The length of the CDR3 is 13 residues. Per the germline V gene, CDR1 is LNHDA and CDR2 is SQIVND (reference sequence). V was cut by 3 bases and J by 5 bases, with 8 bases left in between. The CDR3 DNA reads as TGTGCCAGTAGTATCGGCAGGGACAATGAGCAGTTCTTC. Protein sequence: CASSIGRDNEQFF.

This clonotype was observed many times. CDR3 region: CASRDTVFGETQYF. The CDR3 DNA follows: TGCGCCAGCAGAGACACGGTGTTCGGAGAGACCCAGTACTTC. The chain joins TRBV5-1 to TRBJ2-5; D unresolved. Germline V CDR1 and CDR2: SGHRS, YFSETQ. CDR3 size: 14 residues. The ends were cut back, 5 bases at V and 4 bases at J, with 15 bases in the middle.

The table lists this clonotype with many counts. The chain recombines TRBV12-3 or TRBV12-4 with TRBJ2-1, with 14 positions matching TRBD2. The CDR3 runs 14 residues. Trimming removed 7 bases from V and 10 bases from J; junction bases left unmatched: 6. The CDR3 DNA reads as TGTGCCAGCATCCTCGGACTAGCGGGAGGAGAGCAGTTCTTC. It encodes CASILGLAGGEQFF.

This clonotype appeared many times. J is TRBJ2-3 and V is TRBV29-1, with 9 nucleotides matching TRBD1. With V trimmed by 0 bases and J by 3 bases, 7 bases remained unmatched. The V gene's germline CDR1 is SQVTM and CDR2 ANQGSEA. The CDR3 is made up of 16 amino acids. CDR3 amino acids: CSVEDPGQGPTDTQYF. As DNA, the CDR3 is TGCAGCGTTGAAGATCCGGGACAGGGCCCAACAGATACGCAGTATTTT.

This clonotype has only a few counts. The chain has TRBV4-2 and TRBJ2-7; D may correspond to TRBD1 or TRBD2 (5 bases each). Trimming shortened V by 0 bases and J by 3 bases, and 21 bases separated the two germline ends. The germline V gene has CDR1 LGHNA and CDR2 YNFKEQ. The CDR3 sequence is 18 residues long. The CDR3 loop is CASSQDTRNRGRLYEQYF. In nucleotides, the CDR3 is TGTGCCAGCAGCCAAGATACGCGGAATAGGGGACGCCTCTACGAGCAGTACTTC.

This clonotype was counted only a few times. This chain connects TRBV20-1 to TRBJ2-5; TRBD2 matches 8 bases. With 0 bases clipped from V and 4 bases from J, the junction kept 7 bases outside the gene matches. The length of the CDR3 is 15 residues. Germline CDR1 is DFQATT and CDR2 is SNEGSKA (reference sequence). DNA of the CDR3: TGCAGTGCTAGAGATCCGGGAGGGGCCGGAGAGACCCAGTACTTC. Protein sequence: CSARDPGGAGETQYF.

This clonotype was detected only a few times. The chain has TRBV12-3 or TRBV12-4 and TRBJ2-2, with 8 bases matching TRBD2. This CDR3 spans 16 amino acids. J was trimmed by 7 bases and V by 4 bases; bases with no gene match: 11. The CDR3 protein is CASSSGVGRGGGELFF. The CDR3 DNA is TGTGCCAGCAGTTCTGGGGTCGGGAGGGGAGGCGGGGAGCTGTTTTTT.